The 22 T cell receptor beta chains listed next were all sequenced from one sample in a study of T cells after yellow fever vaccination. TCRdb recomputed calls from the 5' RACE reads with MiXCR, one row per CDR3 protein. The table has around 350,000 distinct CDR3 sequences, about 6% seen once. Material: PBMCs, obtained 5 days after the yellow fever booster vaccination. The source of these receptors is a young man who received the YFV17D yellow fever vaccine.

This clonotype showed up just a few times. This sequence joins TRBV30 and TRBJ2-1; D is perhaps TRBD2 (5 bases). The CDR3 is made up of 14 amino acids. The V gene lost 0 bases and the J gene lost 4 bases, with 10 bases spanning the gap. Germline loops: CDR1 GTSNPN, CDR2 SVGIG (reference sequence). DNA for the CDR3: TGTGCCTGGAGTGTACGGACTCTATACAATGAGCAGTTCTTC. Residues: CAWSVRTLYNEQFF.

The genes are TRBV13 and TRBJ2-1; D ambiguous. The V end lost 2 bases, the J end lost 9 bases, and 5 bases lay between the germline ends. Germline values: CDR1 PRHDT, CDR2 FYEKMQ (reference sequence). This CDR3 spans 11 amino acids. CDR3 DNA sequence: TGTGCCAGCAGCTTACTTGGTGAGCAGTTCTTC. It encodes CASSLLGEQFF.

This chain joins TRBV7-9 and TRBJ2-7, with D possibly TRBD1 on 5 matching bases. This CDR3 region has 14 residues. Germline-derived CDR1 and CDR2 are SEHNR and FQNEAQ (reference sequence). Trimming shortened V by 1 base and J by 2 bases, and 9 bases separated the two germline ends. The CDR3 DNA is TGTGCCAGCAGCTTAGAGGGGTCTACCTACGAGCAGTACTTC. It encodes CASSLEGSTYEQYF.

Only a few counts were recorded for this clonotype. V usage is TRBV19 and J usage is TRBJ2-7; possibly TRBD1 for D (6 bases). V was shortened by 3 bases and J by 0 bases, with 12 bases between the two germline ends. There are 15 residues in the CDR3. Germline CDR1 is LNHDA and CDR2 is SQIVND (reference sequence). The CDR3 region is CASSIIAGVSYEQYF. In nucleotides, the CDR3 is TGTGCCAGTAGTATTATCGCAGGGGTCTCCTACGAGCAGTACTTC.

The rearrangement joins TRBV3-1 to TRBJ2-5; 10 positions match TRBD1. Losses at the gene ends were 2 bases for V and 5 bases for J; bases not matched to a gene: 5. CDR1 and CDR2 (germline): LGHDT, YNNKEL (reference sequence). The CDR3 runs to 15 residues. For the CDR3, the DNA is TGTGCCAGCAGCCAAATGACAGGGGGCATGGAGACCCAGTACTTC. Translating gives CASSQMTGGMETQYF.

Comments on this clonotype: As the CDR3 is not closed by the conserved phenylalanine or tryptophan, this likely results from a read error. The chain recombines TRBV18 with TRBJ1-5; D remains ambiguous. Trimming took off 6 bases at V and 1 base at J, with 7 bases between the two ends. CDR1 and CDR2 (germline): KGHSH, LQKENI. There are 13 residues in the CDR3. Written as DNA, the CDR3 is TGTGCCAGCTCCGGACGGAGCAATCAGCCCCAGCATTCT. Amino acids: CASSGRSNQPQHS.

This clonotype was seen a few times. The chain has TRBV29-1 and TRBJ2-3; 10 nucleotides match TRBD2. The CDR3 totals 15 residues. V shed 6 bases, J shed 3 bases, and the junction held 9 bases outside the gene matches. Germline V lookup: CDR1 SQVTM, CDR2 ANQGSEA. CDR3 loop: CSVSSGSGRTDTQYF. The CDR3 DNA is TGCAGCGTGTCTAGCGGGAGTGGTAGGACAGATACGCAGTATTTT.

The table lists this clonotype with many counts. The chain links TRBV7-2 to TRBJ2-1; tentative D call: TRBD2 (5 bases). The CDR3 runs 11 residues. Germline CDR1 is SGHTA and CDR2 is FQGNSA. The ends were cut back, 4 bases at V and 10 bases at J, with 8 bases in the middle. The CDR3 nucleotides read TGTGCCAGCAGCTCAGGACTGGAGCAGTTCTTC. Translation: CASSSGLEQFF.

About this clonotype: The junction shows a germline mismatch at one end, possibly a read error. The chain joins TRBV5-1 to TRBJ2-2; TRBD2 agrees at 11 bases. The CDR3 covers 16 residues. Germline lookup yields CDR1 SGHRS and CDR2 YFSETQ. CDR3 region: CASSTGLAANIGELFF. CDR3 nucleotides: TGCGCCAGCAGCACGGGACTAGCGGCCAACATCGGGGAGCTGTTTTTT.

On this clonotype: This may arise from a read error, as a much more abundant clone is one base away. In nucleotides, the CDR3 is TGTGCCAGCAGTCGACTAGCGGGAGGGAACAATGAGCAGTTCTTC. The encoded protein is CASSRLAGGNNEQFF. The chain joins TRBV6-1 to TRBJ2-1, with TRBD2 matching over 14 bases. The length of the CDR3 is 15 residues. Germline values: CDR1 MNHNS, CDR2 SASEGT. V lost 5 bases to trimming and J lost 5 bases; unmatched junction nucleotides: 2.

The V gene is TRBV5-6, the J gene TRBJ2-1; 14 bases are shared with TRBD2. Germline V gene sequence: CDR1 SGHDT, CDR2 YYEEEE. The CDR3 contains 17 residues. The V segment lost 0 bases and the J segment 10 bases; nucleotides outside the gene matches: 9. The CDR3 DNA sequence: TGTGCCAGCAGCTTGGCCGGGGGACTAGCGGGAGAACGGGAGCAGTTCTTC. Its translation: CASSLAGGLAGEREQFF.

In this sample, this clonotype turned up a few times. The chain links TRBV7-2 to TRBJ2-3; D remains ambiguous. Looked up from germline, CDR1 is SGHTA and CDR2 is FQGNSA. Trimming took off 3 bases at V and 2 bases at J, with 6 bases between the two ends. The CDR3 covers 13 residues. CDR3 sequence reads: CASSLQTTDTQYF. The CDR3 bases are TGTGCCAGCAGCTTGCAGACCACAGATACGCAGTATTTT.

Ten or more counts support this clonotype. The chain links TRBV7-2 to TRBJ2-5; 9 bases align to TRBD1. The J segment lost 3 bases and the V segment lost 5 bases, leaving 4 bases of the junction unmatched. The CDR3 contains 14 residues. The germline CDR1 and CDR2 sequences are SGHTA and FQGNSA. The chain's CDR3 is CASSVRTGEETQYF. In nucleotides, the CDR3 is TGTGCCAGCAGCGTCCGGACAGGGGAAGAGACCCAGTACTTC.

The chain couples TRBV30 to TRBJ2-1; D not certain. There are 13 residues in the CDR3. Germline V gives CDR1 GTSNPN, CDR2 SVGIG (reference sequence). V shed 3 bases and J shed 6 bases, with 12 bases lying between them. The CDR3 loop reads CAWSPGPPNEQFF. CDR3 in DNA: TGTGCCTGGAGCCCTGGACCCCCCAATGAGCAGTTCTTC.

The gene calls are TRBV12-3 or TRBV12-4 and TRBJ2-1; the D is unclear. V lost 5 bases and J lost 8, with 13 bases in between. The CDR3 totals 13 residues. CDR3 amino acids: CASSPLRRDEQFF. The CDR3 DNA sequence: TGTGCCAGCAGTCCCCTTCGCCGGGATGAGCAGTTCTTC.

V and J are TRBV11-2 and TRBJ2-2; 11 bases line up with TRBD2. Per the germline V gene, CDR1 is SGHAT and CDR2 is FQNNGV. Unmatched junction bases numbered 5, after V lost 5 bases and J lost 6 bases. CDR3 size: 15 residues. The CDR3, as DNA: TGTGCCAGCAGCCCACGACTAGCGGGATCCGGGGAGCTGTTTTTT. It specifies CASSPRLAGSGELFF.

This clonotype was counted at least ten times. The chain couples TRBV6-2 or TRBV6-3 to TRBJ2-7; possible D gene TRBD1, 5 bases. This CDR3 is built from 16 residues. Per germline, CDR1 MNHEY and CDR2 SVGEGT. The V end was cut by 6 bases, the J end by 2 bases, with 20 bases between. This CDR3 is CASSSTRTSTTYEQYF. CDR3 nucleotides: TGTGCCAGCAGCTCAACGAGGACATCCACCACCTACGAGCAGTACTTC.

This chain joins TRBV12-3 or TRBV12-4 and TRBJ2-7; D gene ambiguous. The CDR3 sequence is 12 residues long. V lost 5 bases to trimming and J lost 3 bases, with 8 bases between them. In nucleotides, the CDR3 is TGTGCCAGCAGTCCCCGGCACTACGAGCAGTACTTC. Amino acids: CASSPRHYEQYF.

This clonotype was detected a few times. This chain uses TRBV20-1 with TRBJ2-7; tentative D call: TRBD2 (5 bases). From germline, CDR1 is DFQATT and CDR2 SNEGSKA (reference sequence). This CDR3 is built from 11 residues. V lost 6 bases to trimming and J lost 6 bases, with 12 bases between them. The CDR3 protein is CSAVAGGEQYF. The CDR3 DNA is TGCAGTGCCGTGGCGGGTGGCGAGCAGTACTTC.

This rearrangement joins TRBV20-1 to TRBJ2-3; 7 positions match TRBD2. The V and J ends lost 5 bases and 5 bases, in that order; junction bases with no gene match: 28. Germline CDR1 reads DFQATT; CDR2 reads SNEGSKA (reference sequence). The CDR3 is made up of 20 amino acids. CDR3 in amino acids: CSAPPPLGAGAVYVEDTQYF. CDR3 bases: TGCAGTGCTCCTCCCCCCCTTGGGGCGGGAGCTGTTTATGTTGAAGATACGCAGTATTTT.

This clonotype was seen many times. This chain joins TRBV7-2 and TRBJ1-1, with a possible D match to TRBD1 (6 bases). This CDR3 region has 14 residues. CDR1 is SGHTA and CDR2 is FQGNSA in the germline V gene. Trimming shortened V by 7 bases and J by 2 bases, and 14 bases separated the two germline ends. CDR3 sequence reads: CASTPDRTNTEAFF. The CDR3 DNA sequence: TGTGCCAGCACACCCGACAGGACCAACACTGAAGCTTTCTTT.

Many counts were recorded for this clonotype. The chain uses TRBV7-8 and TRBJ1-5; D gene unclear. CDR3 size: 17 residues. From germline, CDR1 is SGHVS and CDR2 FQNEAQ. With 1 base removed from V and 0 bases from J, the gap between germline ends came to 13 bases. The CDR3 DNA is TGTGCCAGCAGCTTAGGGCCACCCCTTCATAGCAATCAGCCCCAGCATTTT. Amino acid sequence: CASSLGPPLHSNQPQHF.